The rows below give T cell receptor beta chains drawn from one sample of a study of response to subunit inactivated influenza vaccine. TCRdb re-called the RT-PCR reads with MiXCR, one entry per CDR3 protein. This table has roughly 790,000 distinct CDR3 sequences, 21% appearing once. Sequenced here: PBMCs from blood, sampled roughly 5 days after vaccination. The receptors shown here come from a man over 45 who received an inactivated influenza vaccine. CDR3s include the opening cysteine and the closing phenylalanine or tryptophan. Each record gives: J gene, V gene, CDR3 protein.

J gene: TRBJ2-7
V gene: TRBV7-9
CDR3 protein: CASSYSGAPAYEQYF

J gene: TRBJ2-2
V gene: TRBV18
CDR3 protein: CASSPTNVDTGELFF

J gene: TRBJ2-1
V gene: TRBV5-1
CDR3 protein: CASSLSEPYNEQFF

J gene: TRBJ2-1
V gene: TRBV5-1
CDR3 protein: CASSLVLRTGGREQFF

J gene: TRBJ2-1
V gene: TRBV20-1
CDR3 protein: CSARDRPPGGQFF

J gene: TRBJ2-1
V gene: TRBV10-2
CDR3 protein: CASRDRGQHEQFF

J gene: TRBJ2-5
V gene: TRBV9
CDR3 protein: CASSVGIAGETQYF

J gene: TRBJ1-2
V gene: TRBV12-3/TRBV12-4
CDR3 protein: CASSPGQAALGYTF

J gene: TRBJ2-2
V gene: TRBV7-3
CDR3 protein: CASSPQGRQSSGELFF

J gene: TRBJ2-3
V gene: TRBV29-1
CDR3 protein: CSVVGTSGDTQYF

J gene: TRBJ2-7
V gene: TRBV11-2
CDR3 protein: CASSGGTSGPYEQYF

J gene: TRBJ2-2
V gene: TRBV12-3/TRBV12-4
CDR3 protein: CASNKEYANTGELFF

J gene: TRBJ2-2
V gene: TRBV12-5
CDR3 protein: CASGFARDGHTGELFF

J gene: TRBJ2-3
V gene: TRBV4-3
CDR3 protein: CASSQDSIVDTQYF

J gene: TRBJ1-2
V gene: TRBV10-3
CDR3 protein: CAISEGPGTGTPTQNYGYTF

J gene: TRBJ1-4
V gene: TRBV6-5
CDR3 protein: CASSTGHREKLFF